These 9 T cell receptor beta chains were sequenced from one sample in a study of T cells in Graves' hyperthyroidism and ophthalmopathy. Amplified TCR beta CDR3 regions came from RNA transcripts. Initially, a first-round RT-PCR of the TCR CDR3 employed the HTBI primer set. TCRdb redid the calling of the multiplex PCR reads with MiXCR, one entry per CDR3 protein. The sample has 450,000 to 600,000 distinct CDR3 sequences, around 15% seen once. Sequencing was done on a sample of blood. Source of these receptors: a woman in her forties with Graves' hyperthyroidism.

In its sample, this clonotype was seen many times. The gene calls are TRBV28 and TRBJ2-1; 12 nucleotides match TRBD2. The CDR3 has 21 amino acids. Germline CDR1 MDHEN, CDR2 SYDVKM. The J segment lost 8 bases and the V segment lost 5 bases, leaving 25 bases of the junction unmatched. The CDR3 DNA sequence: TGTGCCAGCAGTCTTACAAAGTTTCCCACAACGACTAGCGGGAGAAGTTATGAGCAGTTCTTC. Translation gives CASSLTKFPTTTSGRSYEQFF.

Concerning this clonotype: This may come from a read error, since a much larger clone is one base off. This chain joins TRBV30 and TRBJ2-1, with D possibly TRBD1 on 5 matching bases. The CDR3 is made up of 12 amino acids. Germline V gives CDR1 GTSNPN, CDR2 SVGIG (reference sequence). Trimming removed 5 bases from V and 10 bases from J, with 15 bases in between. CDR3 bases: TGTGCCTGGGGGGCAGGATCCTACGAGCAGTTCTTC. Translation gives CAWGAGSYEQFF.

This clonotype was seen a few times. A read error may account for a junction end that differs from germline. The chain couples TRBV6-1 to TRBJ2-7, with TRBD1 as a possible D gene (6 bases). The CDR3 covers 15 residues. The germline gives CDR1 MNHNS, CDR2 SASEGT. CDR3 amino acids: CASRYRDNFAYEQYF. The CDR3 nucleotides are TGTGCCAGCAGATACCGGGACAACTTTGCCTACGAACAGTACTTC.

This clonotype was found once. This chain joins TRBV6-1 and TRBJ1-2, with TRBD1 identical over 7 bases. V trimming: 6 bases; J trimming: 4 bases; junction bases outside the gene matches: 11. Germline values: CDR1 MNHNS, CDR2 SASEGT. This CDR3 has 15 amino acids. The CDR3 DNA follows: TGTGCCAGCAGCCCGGGGGACAGATCTACCTATGGCTACACCTTC. It yields the protein CASSPGDRSTYGYTF.

This clonotype was found many times. The chain carries TRBV11-3 and TRBJ2-1; either TRBD1 or TRBD2 may fit D (5 bases each). Germline CDR1 and CDR2: SGHNT and YENEEA. V was shortened by 4 bases and J by 4 bases, with 11 bases between the two germline ends. CDR3 length: 14 amino acids. CDR3: CASSSGPLYNEQFF. The CDR3 DNA reads TGTGCCAGCAGCTCGGGACCGCTATACAATGAGCAGTTCTTC.

This clonotype was picked up many times. This chain joins TRBV11-2 and TRBJ1-4, with 9 bases identical to TRBD1. Germline V gene sequence: CDR1 SGHAT, CDR2 FQNNGV. The CDR3 loop spans 15 amino acids. Trimming took 5 bases from V and 7 from J; bases not matched to a gene: 8. In nucleotides, the CDR3 is TGTGCCAGCAGCATGACCGGGACAGGGACTGAAAAACTGTTTTTT. Translating it yields CASSMTGTGTEKLFF.

In its sample, this clonotype was seen many times. The rearrangement uses TRBV5-1 and TRBJ2-4; D tentatively fits TRBD1 or TRBD2 (5 bases each). V dropped 0 bases and J dropped 6 bases, with 13 bases sitting between them. CDR3 length: 15 amino acids. Germline lookup yields CDR1 SGHRS and CDR2 YFSETQ. This CDR3 reads CASSLDTPGGNIQYF. For the CDR3, the DNA is TGCGCCAGCAGCTTGGACACGCCTGGGGGAAACATTCAGTACTTC.

This clonotype came up many times. V usage is TRBV20-1 and J usage is TRBJ2-7; 9 positions match TRBD1. The ends lost 3 bases at V and 4 bases at J; junction bases unmatched: 16. CDR1 and CDR2 (germline): DFQATT, SNEGSKA (reference sequence). This CDR3 comprises 17 residues. For the CDR3, the DNA is TGCAGTGCTAGGGGACAGGGCTACTCGAGATCCCTATACGAGCAGTACTTC. It encodes CSARGQGYSRSLYEQYF.

This chain connects TRBV20-1 to TRBJ1-2; TRBD1 is a possible D gene (6 bases). The CDR3 extends over 12 amino acids. Trimming shortened V by 5 bases and J by 5 bases, and 12 bases separated the two germline ends. Germline V gene lookup returns CDR1 DFQATT and CDR2 SNEGSKA (reference sequence). The DNA of the CDR3 is TGCAGTGCTTATAGAGGGGGATATGGCTACACCTTC. Residues: CSAYRGGYGYTF.